These 27 T cell receptor beta chains originate from one sample sequenced in a study of blood T cell repertoires in COVID-19. Using immunoSEQ multiplex PCR, the repertoire was profiled, and TCRdb retains in-frame clones only, with some absent. This repertoire shows hundreds of thousands of clones, about nine tenths found once; its top ten account for less than 4%. Sequenced material: PBMCs or T cells enriched from blood (not recorded which). The source is a woman in her thirties with acute COVID-19.

This rearrangement joins TRBV5-4 to TRBJ2-7; D ambiguous. The CDR3 spans 15 residues. V lost 1 base to trimming and J lost 1 base, with 12 bases between them. From germline, CDR1 is SGHNT and CDR2 YYREEE (reference sequence). The CDR3: CASSLSTPNSYEQYF. The CDR3, as DNA: TGTGCCAGCAGCTTGTCGACACCGAATTCCTACGAGCAGTACTTC.

The chain is built from TRBV24-1 and TRBJ2-1, with D perhaps matching TRBD2 (6 bases). Germline V gene lookup returns CDR1 KGHDR and CDR2 SFDVKD. This CDR3 region has 16 residues. Trimming removed 4 bases from V and 3 bases from J, with 15 bases in between. The CDR3 protein is CATSDSVVADYNEQFF. The CDR3 DNA is TGTGCCACCAGTGACTCCGTGGTAGCGGACTACAATGAGCAGTTCTTC.

The rearrangement uses TRBV5-1 and TRBJ1-1, with TRBD1 matching 8 bases. Per germline, CDR1 SGHRS and CDR2 YFSETQ. The CDR3 has 14 residues. V dropped 4 bases and J dropped 5; count of bases not matched to a gene: 7. The CDR3: CASSPNRGETEAFF. The DNA for the CDR3 is TGCGCCAGCAGCCCAAACAGGGGGGAGACTGAAGCTTTCTTT.

The chain links TRBV7-9 to TRBJ1-6; maybe TRBD1 (6 bases). Germline V gives CDR1 SEHNR, CDR2 FQNEAQ (reference sequence). The CDR3 contains 14 residues. Deletions cut 8 bases from V and 10 bases from J, with 18 bases between. CDR3 nucleotide sequence: TGTGCCAGCCAACTACAGGGCGCAGGGTCACCCCTCCACTTT. Protein sequence: CASQLQGAGSPLHF.

This clone has a single count. The V call is TRBV4-3, the J call TRBJ2-1; D is undetermined. The CDR3 is made up of 12 amino acids. Germline CDR1 LGHNA, CDR2 YSLEER. V dropped 2 bases and J dropped 7 bases, with 6 bases sitting between them. The CDR3 reads CASSQLGNEQFF. In DNA form, the CDR3 reads TGCGCCAGCAGCCAACTCGGTAATGAGCAGTTCTTC.

The CDR3 is CASSAQDPRRSPLHF. The CDR3 DNA sequence: TGTGCCAGCAGCGCCCAGGATCCTCGGCGTTCACCCCTCCACTTT. The chain joins TRBV7-2 to TRBJ1-6; D unresolved. The germline V gene encodes CDR1 SGHTA and CDR2 FQGNSA. The ends were cut back, 5 bases at V and 9 bases at J, with 17 bases in the middle. The CDR3 runs 15 residues.

V is TRBV11-2 and J is TRBJ1-1; D unclear. This CDR3 comprises 12 residues. Trimming removed 6 bases at V and 3 bases at J, with 8 bases between. CDR1 is SGHAT and CDR2 is FQNNGV in the germline V gene. In DNA, the CDR3 is TGTGCCAGCAGTCTTCCTTACACTGAAGCTTTCTTT. Translation gives CASSLPYTEAFF.

V is TRBV11-1 and J is TRBJ2-7, with 8 bases aligning to TRBD1. This CDR3 is 15 amino acids long. Germline trimming cut 5 bases from V and 0 bases from J; bases unmatched to any gene: 6. Looked up from germline, CDR1 is SGHAT and CDR2 is FQDESV (reference sequence). DNA for the CDR3: TGTGCCAGCAGCCCGAGGACAGGGAGCTCCTACGAGCAGTACTTC. Residues: CASSPRTGSSYEQYF.

The chain employs TRBV19 and TRBJ1-1; 7 positions agree with TRBD1. The V segment lost 1 base and the J segment 7 bases; nucleotides outside the gene matches: 3. The CDR3 length is 13 residues. Germline-derived CDR1 and CDR2 are LNHDA and SQIVND (reference sequence). CDR3 sequence (DNA): TGTGCCAGTAGTATAGGACAGGGAAATGAAGCTTTCTTT. Translating gives CASSIGQGNEAFF.

The J gene is TRBJ2-5, the V gene TRBV28; 9 nucleotides align to TRBD2. V trimming: 4 bases; J trimming: 1 base; junction bases outside the gene matches: 7. CDR3 length: 16 amino acids. Germline-derived CDR1 and CDR2 are MDHEN and SYDVKM. The CDR3 sequence is CASSSSLAGFQETQYF. The CDR3, as DNA: TGTGCCAGCAGTTCCTCCCTAGCGGGGTTCCAAGAGACCCAGTACTTC.

The genes are TRBV5-5 and TRBJ1-5, with TRBD1 matching 7 bases. CDR3 length equals 15 residues. V was pared by 0 bases and J by 6 bases, with 6 bases of the junction left unmatched. From germline, CDR1 is SGHKS and CDR2 YYEKEE (reference sequence). The CDR3, as DNA: TGTGCCAGCAGCTTGGCACCAGGGGGGATTCAGCCCCAGCATTTT. It yields the protein CASSLAPGGIQPQHF.

The chain's CDR3 is CASSLTDQPQHF. The CDR3 region has the DNA TGCGCCAGCAGCCTCACTGATCAGCCCCAGCATTTT. V and J are TRBV4-1 and TRBJ1-5, with D uncertain. The germline V and J ends were trimmed by 4 bases and 5 bases, with 6 bases remaining between them. Germline CDR1 reads MGHRA; CDR2 reads YSYEKL. The CDR3 length is 12 residues.

The chain is built from TRBV2 and TRBJ1-5; D is unclear. The CDR3 spans 16 residues. V lost 2 bases and J lost 0, with 11 bases in between. Germline V gives CDR1 SNHLY, CDR2 FYNNEI. The CDR3 DNA is TGTGCCAGCAGTGAATCCCAGGCCTATAGCAATCAGCCCCAGCATTTT. It yields the protein CASSESQAYSNQPQHF.

This chain connects TRBV30 to TRBJ2-1; a possible D gene is TRBD2 (5 bases). The CDR3 is 14 residues long. Germline CDR1 and CDR2: GTSNPN and SVGIG (reference sequence). V dropped 2 bases and J dropped 2 bases, with 10 bases sitting between them. Here the CDR3 reads CAWSISVTYNEQFF. CDR3 sequence (DNA): TGTGCCTGGAGTATTAGCGTTACCTACAATGAGCAGTTCTTC.

V usage is TRBV7-9 and J usage is TRBJ2-3; possible D gene TRBD1, 6 bases. V lost 7 bases, J lost 3 bases, and 11 bases lay in between. The CDR3 contains 13 residues. Germline V CDR1 and CDR2: SEHNR, FQNEAQ (reference sequence). The DNA for the CDR3 is TGTGCCAGCATACGACAGGATACAGATACGCAGTATTTT. Its protein product is CASIRQDTDTQYF.

V is TRBV6-2 or TRBV6-3 and J is TRBJ2-7, with a weak D call TRBD2 (5 bases). The germline V gene encodes CDR1 MNHEY and CDR2 SVGEGT. Trimming shortened V by 5 bases and J by 6 bases, and 11 bases separated the two germline ends. The CDR3 has 12 amino acids. This CDR3 is CASSGSTLEQYF. For the CDR3, the DNA is TGTGCCAGCAGTGGGAGTACCCTCGAGCAGTACTTC.

The chain joins TRBV19 to TRBJ2-2; a weak D match, TRBD1 (6 bases). Per the germline V gene, CDR1 is LNHDA and CDR2 is SQIVND (reference sequence). Trimming removed 7 bases from V and 4 bases from J, with 13 bases in between. The CDR3 loop spans 14 amino acids. CDR3 amino acids: CASTPRGSTGELFF. CDR3 DNA: TGTGCCAGTACCCCCAGGGGTTCCACCGGGGAGCTGTTTTTT. Filled out from reference TRBV19 and TRBJ2-2, the complete variable domain reads DGGITQSPKYLFRKEGQNVTLSCEQNLNHDAMYWYRQDPGQGLRLIYYSQIVNDFQKGDIAEGYSVSREKKESFPLTVTSAQKNPTAFYLCASTPRGSTGELFFGEGSRLTVL.

The V call is TRBV19, the J call TRBJ1-2; the match to TRBD1 covers 7 bases. The length of the CDR3 is 14 residues. The ends lost 6 bases at V and 1 base at J; junction bases unmatched: 5. Germline V gene data show CDR1 as LNHDA and CDR2 as SQIVND (reference sequence). The CDR3 reads CASSGQVFNYGYTF. The CDR3 DNA sequence: TGTGCCAGTAGCGGACAGGTTTTTAACTATGGCTACACCTTC.

The count of this clone is one. V gene TRBV19 combines with J gene TRBJ2-1; possibly TRBD2 for D (6 bases). This CDR3 is 14 amino acids long. Germline values: CDR1 LNHDA, CDR2 SQIVND (reference sequence). V was clipped by 11 bases and J by 3 bases, with 17 bases between them. The CDR3 loop reads CASRGGLHYNEQFF. The CDR3 DNA reads TGTGCCTCCCGCGGAGGGTTGCACTACAATGAGCAGTTCTTC.

This clone was found once. V and J are TRBV28 and TRBJ1-2, with D hard to call. The CDR3 is 13 amino acids. In germline, CDR1 is MDHEN, CDR2 SYDVKM. V gave up 0 bases and J gave up 8 bases, with 10 bases separating them. The DNA of the CDR3 is TGTGCCAGCAGTTTATGGCCAGGTGACGGCTACACCTTC. Translated, it gives CASSLWPGDGYTF.

This chain links TRBV10-3 with TRBJ2-1, with 9 bases matching TRBD2. V shed 8 bases, J shed 3 bases, and the junction held 8 bases outside the gene matches. The CDR3 is made up of 15 amino acids. In germline, CDR1 is ENHRY, CDR2 SYGVKD. The chain's CDR3 is CAIREAGGLYNEQFF. For the CDR3, the DNA is TGTGCCATCCGGGAGGCGGGGGGGCTCTACAATGAGCAGTTCTTC.

This clone was seen more than once but under ten times. The J gene is TRBJ2-2, the V gene TRBV15; a possible D gene is TRBD2 (5 bases). The germline gives CDR1 LNHNV, CDR2 YYDKDF (reference sequence). The length of the CDR3 is 15 residues. The V gene lost 0 bases and the J gene lost 4 bases, with 9 bases spanning the gap. The CDR3 coding sequence is TGTGCCACCAGCAGAGAGCCCGGGATCACCGGGGAGCTGTTTTTT. This encodes CATSREPGITGELFF.

The V gene is TRBV6-1, the J gene TRBJ1-4, with TRBD1 matching 10 bases. Losses at the gene ends were 4 bases for V and 3 bases for J; bases not matched to a gene: 8. This CDR3 region has 17 residues. Germline assignment: CDR1 MNHNS and CDR2 SASEGT. The CDR3, as DNA: TGTGCCAGCAGTGTACTCGGGACAGGGGAGCCTAATGAAAAACTGTTTTTT. Its translation: CASSVLGTGEPNEKLFF.

The gene calls are TRBV7-3 and TRBJ2-3; 10 bases align to TRBD1. Germline CDR1 is SGHTA and CDR2 is FQGTGA. The CDR3 spans 16 residues. V lost 5 bases to trimming and J lost 5 bases; unmatched junction nucleotides: 10. The CDR3 DNA sequence: TGTGCCAGCAGCAAAGGGACAGGGGTTTCCCAAGATACGCAGTATTTT. Translating it yields CASSKGTGVSQDTQYF.

This chain uses TRBV2 with TRBJ2-5; TRBD1 agrees at 9 bases. There are 15 residues in the CDR3. The germline CDR1 and CDR2 sequences are SNHLY and FYNNEI. After removal of 1 base from V and 5 bases from J, the junction contained 5 bases not matched to a gene. In DNA form, the CDR3 reads TGTGCCAGCAGTGAAGACAGGGGGCGGTGGGAGACCCAGTACTTC. Its protein is CASSEDRGRWETQYF. The entire variable domain, with the rest obtained from reference TRBV2 and TRBJ2-5, is as follows: EPEVTQTPSHQVTQMGQEVILRCVPISNHLYFYWYRQILGQKVEFLVSFYNNEISEKSEIFDDQFSVERPDGSNFTLKIRSTKLEDSAMYFCASSEDRGRWETQYFGPGTRLLVL.

This clone was recorded once. The chain employs TRBV19 and TRBJ1-1, with D possibly matching TRBD1 (5 bases). The CDR3 has 14 amino acids. Germline CDR1 is LNHDA and CDR2 is SQIVND (reference sequence). V lost 5 bases to trimming and J lost 2 bases, with 12 bases between them. The CDR3 coding sequence is TGTGCCAGTAGTGTCCGGGGACTAAACACTGAAGCTTTCTTT. Protein sequence: CASSVRGLNTEAFF.

The chain links TRBV7-3 to TRBJ2-1; perhaps TRBD2 as D (5 bases). V was cut by 1 base and J by 8 bases, with 6 bases left in between. Looked up from germline, CDR1 is SGHTA and CDR2 is FQGTGA. The CDR3 runs to 12 residues. CDR3: CASSLIGDEQFF. In nucleotides, the CDR3 is TGTGCCAGCAGCTTAATCGGGGATGAGCAGTTCTTC. Together with reference TRBV7-3 and TRBJ2-1, the CDR3 gives the full variable domain: GAGVSQTPSNKVTEKGKYVELRCDPISGHTALYWYRQSLGQGPEFLIYFQGTGAADDSGLPNDRFFAVRPEGSVSTLKIQRTERGDSAVYLCASSLIGDEQFFGPGTRLTVL.